The rows below give T cell receptor beta chains drawn from one sample of a study of OX40 agonist ivuxolimab in advanced cancers. The method was immunoSEQ multiplex PCR; TCRdb's version includes in-frame clones alone and lacks a portion of them. The sample carries some 86,000 clones, around 90% recorded once. The sample here was CD4+ or CD8+ T cells sorted from blood, taken in a trial of the OX40 agonist ivuxolimab. These receptors were collected from an adult with an advanced solid tumor such as melanoma, head and neck, liver or kidney cancer. CDR3s include the opening cysteine and the closing phenylalanine or tryptophan. A D gene is named only where the DNA matches it firmly. Not every row has a clone size; where given, it reads once, few, many or a size class.

v_gene	d_gene	j_gene	abundance	CDR3aa	CDR3nt
TRBV18	TRBD2	TRBJ2-1	-	CASSSRASGDSYNEQFF	TGTGCCAGCTCATCGCGGGCTAGCGGGGACAGTTACAATGAGCAGTTCTTC
TRBV5-1	-	TRBJ1-1	-	CASSVDRNTEAFF	TGCGCCAGCAGCGTGGACAGGAACACTGAAGCTTTCTTT
TRBV29-1	-	TRBJ2-3	-	CSVPTASTDTQYF	TGCAGCGTTCCTACAGCTAGCACAGATACGCAGTATTTT
TRBV18	-	TRBJ2-5	-	CASSPPGRFVETQYF	TGTGCCAGCTCACCTCCTGGCCGATTCGTGGAGACCCAGTACTTC
TRBV28	-	TRBJ1-1	-	CASSYPFGRGTEAFF	TGTGCCAGCAGTTACCCCTTTGGCCGCGGCACTGAAGCTTTCTTT
TRBV6-1	-	TRBJ2-4	once	CASSDRRARETSIQYF	TGTGCCAGCAGTGACCGTAGGGCCCGAGAGACCAGCATTCAGTACTTC
TRBV2	-	TRBJ1-1	-	CASSERVRARSEAFF	TGTGCCAGCAGTGAAAGGGTCAGGGCGAGGAGTGAAGCTTTCTTT
TRBV18	-	TRBJ1-3	-	CASSPKQASGNTIYF	TGTGCCAGCTCACCCAAACAGGCGTCTGGAAACACCATATATTTT
TRBV30	-	TRBJ2-3	few	CAWSPGRRGDTQYF	TGTGCCTGGAGTCCAGGCAGGAGGGGAGATACGCAGTATTTT
TRBV29-1	-	TRBJ1-6	-	CSASPDNRPPNSPLHF	TGCAGCGCTAGTCCAGACAACCGTCCCCCCAATTCACCCCTCCACTTT
TRBV5-1	TRBD1	TRBJ1-1	-	CASSLDRGMNTEAFF	TGCGCCAGCAGCTTGGACAGGGGTATGAACACTGAAGCTTTCTTT
TRBV5-4	-	TRBJ1-2	-	CASSLVGAGYGYTF	TGTGCCAGCAGCTTGGTTGGGGCGGGCTATGGCTACACCTTC
TRBV5-1	-	TRBJ2-2	-	CASSLDEGGAPRTGELFF	TGCGCCAGCAGCTTGGATGAGGGGGGGGCCCCGAGAACCGGGGAGCTGTTTTTT
TRBV7-9	-	TRBJ2-3	once	CASSLGLRRGPYRDTQYF	TGTGCCAGCAGCTTAGGTTTAAGGAGAGGGCCTTATAGAGATACGCAGTATTTT
TRBV27	-	TRBJ2-7	-	CASSLSRSSYEQYF	TGTGCCAGCAGTTTATCCAGGAGTTCCTACGAGCAGTACTTC
TRBV2	-	TRBJ1-2	-	CASKTQGISGYTF	TGTGCCAGCAAAACACAGGGTATCAGTGGCTACACCTTC
TRBV28	TRBD1	TRBJ1-4	-	CASSLGTGYEKLFF	TGTGCCAGCAGTTTGGGGACAGGGTATGAAAAACTGTTTTTT
TRBV11-1	TRBD2	TRBJ2-1	-	CASSSPSGGAYNEQFF	TGTGCCAGCAGCTCTCCTAGCGGGGGGGCCTACAATGAGCAGTTCTTC
TRBV5-8	TRBD1	TRBJ1-3	once	CASSPRRQGGNTIYF	TGTGCCAGCAGCCCTCGTCGACAGGGTGGAAACACCATATATTTT
TRBV7-2	TRBD1	TRBJ2-7	-	CASSPRTGREQYF	TGTGCCAGCAGCCCCCGGACAGGGCGCGAGCAGTACTTC
TRBV2	-	TRBJ2-5	-	CASNPSTGQETQYF	TGTGCCAGCAACCCGTCCACAGGGCAAGAGACCCAGTACTTC
TRBV5-4	-	TRBJ1-1	-	CASSSPTNTEAFF	TGTGCCAGCAGCTCCCCGACGAACACTGAAGCCTTCTTT
TRBV11-2	-	TRBJ2-3	-	CASNQPGQVDTQYF	TGTGCCAGCAACCAGCCCGGGCAGGTAGATACGCAGTATTTT
TRBV7-9	-	TRBJ2-7	-	CASSIGTAFEQYF	TGTGCCAGCAGCATTGGGACCGCCTTCGAGCAGTACTTC
TRBV7-6	-	TRBJ1-1	-	CASTAGYDTEAFF	TGTGCCAGCACAGCAGGGTATGACACTGAAGCTTTCTTT
TRBV11-2	TRBD1	TRBJ2-7	-	CASRPNRGKVYYEQYF	TGTGCCAGCAGGCCCAACAGGGGCAAGGTTTACTACGAGCAGTACTTC
TRBV11-2	-	TRBJ2-7	-	CASSPDLYEQYF	TGTGCCAGCAGTCCGGACCTTTACGAGCAGTACTTC
TRBV5-6	-	TRBJ2-7	once	CASSLGHSYEQYF	TGTGCCAGCAGCCTGGGACACTCCTACGAGCAGTACTTC
TRBV7-2	TRBD2	TRBJ2-3	-	CASSLVSTSGSWTDTQYF	TGTGCCAGCAGCTTAGTATCGACTAGCGGGAGTTGGACAGATACGCAGTATTTT
TRBV5-1	TRBD1	TRBJ2-2	few	CASSLGGTGGVTGELFF	TGCGCCAGCAGCTTGGGCGGGACAGGGGGAGTCACCGGGGAGCTGTTTTTT
TRBV4-1	-	TRBJ2-1	-	CASSQGPIYFF	TGCGCCAGCAGCCAAGGCCCTATATACTTCTTC
TRBV28	-	TRBJ1-4	-	CASSPTAWVGKLFF	TGTGCCAGCAGCCCTACTGCTTGGGTTGGAAAACTGTTTTTT
TRBV2	-	TRBJ2-7	-	CASDRGYEQYF	TGTGCCAGTGACCGGGGGTACGAGCAGTACTTC
TRBV5-4	TRBD2	TRBJ2-3	-	CASSGTSGGLTDTQYF	TGTGCCAGCAGCGGCACTAGCGGGGGACTCACAGATACGCAGTATTTT
TRBV6-5	-	TRBJ2-7	once	CASSFREGQYF	TGTGCCAGCAGTTTCAGAGAGGGGCAGTACTTC
TRBV7-2	-	TRBJ2-7	once	CASSLKGVSYEQYF	TGTGCCAGCAGCTTAAAGGGGGTCTCCTACGAGCAGTACTTC
TRBV4-1	TRBD1	TRBJ2-1	-	CASSQPYRGHEQFF	TGCGCCAGCAGCCAACCATACAGGGGGCATGAGCAGTTCTTC
TRBV28	TRBD1	TRBJ1-2	few	CASSSPDRSRGYTF	TGTGCCAGCAGTTCCCCGGACAGGTCTCGGGGCTACACCTTC
TRBV11-2	TRBD2	TRBJ2-4	-	CASSLGGSSNIQYF	TGTGCCAGCAGCTTGGGCGGGAGTTCCAACATTCAGTACTTC
TRBV6-1	-	TRBJ2-7	medium-sized	CASTSVGLVNEQYF	TGTGCCAGCACGAGTGTGGGACTGGTAAACGAGCAGTACTTC
TRBV11-3	-	TRBJ2-3	once	CASSSGYLGGYTDTQYF	TGTGCCAGCAGCTCAGGGTATTTGGGAGGATACACAGATACGCAGTATTTT
TRBV28	-	TRBJ1-5	-	CASSLINQPQHF	TGTGCCAGCAGTTTGATCAATCAGCCCCAGCATTTT
TRBV9	TRBD2	TRBJ2-3	-	CASSVGLADRTDTQYF	TGTGCCAGCAGCGTAGGACTAGCGGACCGCACAGATACGCAGTATTTT
TRBV7-8	TRBD1	TRBJ2-7	-	CASSRPGQATYEQYF	TGTGCCAGCAGCCGACCGGGACAGGCGACCTACGAGCAGTACTTC
TRBV6-5	-	TRBJ2-7	-	CASSLKTEVSEQYF	TGTGCCAGCAGCCTCAAAACGGAGGTTAGCGAGCAGTACTTC
TRBV11-2	TRBD1	TRBJ1-6	once	CASSEYRGITYNSPLHF	TGTGCCAGCAGCGAATACAGGGGGATAACCTATAATTCACCCCTCCACTTT